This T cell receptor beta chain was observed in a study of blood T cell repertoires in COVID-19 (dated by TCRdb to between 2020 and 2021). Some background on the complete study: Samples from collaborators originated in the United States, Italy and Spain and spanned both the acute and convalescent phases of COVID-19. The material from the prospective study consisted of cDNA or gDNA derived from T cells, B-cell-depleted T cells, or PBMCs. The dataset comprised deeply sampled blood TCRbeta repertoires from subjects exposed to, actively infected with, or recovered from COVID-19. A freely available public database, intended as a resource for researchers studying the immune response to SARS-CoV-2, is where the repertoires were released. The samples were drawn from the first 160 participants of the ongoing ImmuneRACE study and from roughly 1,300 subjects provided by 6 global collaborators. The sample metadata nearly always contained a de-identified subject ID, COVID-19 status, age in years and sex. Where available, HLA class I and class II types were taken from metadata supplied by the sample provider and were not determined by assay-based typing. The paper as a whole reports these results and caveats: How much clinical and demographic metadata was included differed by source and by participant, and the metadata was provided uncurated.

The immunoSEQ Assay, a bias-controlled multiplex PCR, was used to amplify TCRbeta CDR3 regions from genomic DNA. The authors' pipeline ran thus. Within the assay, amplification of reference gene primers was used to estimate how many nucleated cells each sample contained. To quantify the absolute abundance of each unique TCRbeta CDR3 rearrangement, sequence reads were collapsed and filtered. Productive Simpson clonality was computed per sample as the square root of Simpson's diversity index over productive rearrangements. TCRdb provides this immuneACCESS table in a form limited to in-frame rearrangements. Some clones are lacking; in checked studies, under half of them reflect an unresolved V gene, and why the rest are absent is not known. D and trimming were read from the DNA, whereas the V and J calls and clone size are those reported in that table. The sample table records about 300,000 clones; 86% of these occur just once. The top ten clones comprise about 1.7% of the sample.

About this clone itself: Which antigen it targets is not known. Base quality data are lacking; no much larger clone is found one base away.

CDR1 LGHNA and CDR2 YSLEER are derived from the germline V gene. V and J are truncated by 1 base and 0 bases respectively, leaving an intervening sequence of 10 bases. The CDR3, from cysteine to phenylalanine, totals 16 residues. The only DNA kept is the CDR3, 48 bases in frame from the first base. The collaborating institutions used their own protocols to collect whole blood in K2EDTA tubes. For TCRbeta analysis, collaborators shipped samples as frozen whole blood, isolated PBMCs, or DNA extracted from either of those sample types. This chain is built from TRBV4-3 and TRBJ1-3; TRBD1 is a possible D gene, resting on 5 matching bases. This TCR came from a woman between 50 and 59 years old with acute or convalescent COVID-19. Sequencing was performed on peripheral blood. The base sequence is TGCGCCAGCAGCCAAGGGAGACAGCTCTCTGGAAACACCATATATTTT. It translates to CASSQGRQLSGNTIYF.